This paragraph covers one T cell receptor (beta chain) sequence. Its antigen remains unidentified. While unrecorded immune exposures were likely, the donors were nominally healthy when sampled. The data derive from a study of cytomegalovirus exposure and HLA in healthy donors. The PCR contained 60 Vbeta and 13 Jbeta primers. The data were produced by immunoSEQ multiplex PCR, yet TCRdb's version contains in-frame clones alone and is incomplete. The data show approximately 150,000 clones, over 70% seen once. V shed 6 bases and J 8 bases; nucleotides not matched to a gene: 8. The CDR3 totals 13 residues. Germline lookup yields CDR1 SGHTS and CDR2 YDEGEE. Study results and limitations: As was reported, the HLA-A and HLA-B alleles of most subjects were accurately predicted from TCR beta sequences. TCR beta V- and J-gene trimming, according to a later analysis, was linked to a missense DCLRE1C variant. CMV serostatus alone was available as immune exposure information.

The sequence came from a man aged 45-60 years in good health and CMV-seropositive. The chain joins TRBV5-8 to TRBJ2-1, with 7 bases aligning to TRBD2. Material for sequencing was PBMCs. The CDR3 reads CASKRTSRYEQFF. CDR3 DNA: TGTGCCAGCAAGAGGACTAGTCGGTATGAGCAGTTCTTC.